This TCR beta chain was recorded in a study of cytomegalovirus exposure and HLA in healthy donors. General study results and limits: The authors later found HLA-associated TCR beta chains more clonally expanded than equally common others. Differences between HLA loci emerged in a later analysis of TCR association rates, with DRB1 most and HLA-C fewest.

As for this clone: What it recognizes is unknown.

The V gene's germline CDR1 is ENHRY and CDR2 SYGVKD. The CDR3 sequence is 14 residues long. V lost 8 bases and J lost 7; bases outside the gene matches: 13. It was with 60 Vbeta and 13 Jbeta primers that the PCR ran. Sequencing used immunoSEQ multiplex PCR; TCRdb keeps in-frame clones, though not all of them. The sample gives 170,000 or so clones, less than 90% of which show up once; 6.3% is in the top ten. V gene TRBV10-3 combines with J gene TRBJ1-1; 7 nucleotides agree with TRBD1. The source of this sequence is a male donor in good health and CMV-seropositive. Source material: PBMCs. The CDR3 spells CAIVPTGRTGEAFF. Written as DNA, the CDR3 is TGTGCCATCGTACCGACAGGGAGGACCGGTGAAGCTTTCTTT.